This TCR beta chain was sequenced for a study of CD8 T cells in Susac syndrome. Study context: Patients with Susac syndrome, at blood draw, were therapy-naive, on corticosteroids, or on intravenous immunoglobulin alone. Notes on the study in general: The Susac syndrome CD4+ T cell repertoires displayed no clonal expansion.

CDR1 and CDR2 (germline): SGHNT, YYREEE (reference sequence). V was clipped by 5 bases and J by 7 bases, with 12 bases between them. The CDR3 extends over 13 amino acids. Reverse transcription of about 0.45 to 1 ug RNA was carried out with random hexamers. TCRdb re-analysed the immunoSEQ multiplex PCR reads in MiXCR, keeping a single row per CDR3 protein. The sample holds under 200,000 distinct CDR3 sequences; 94% are singletons and the top ten take roughly 0.11%. Concerning this clonotype: Antigen specificity is unknown.

From blood CD8+ and CD4+ T cells, the TCR beta chain was sequenced. TEMRA cells were FACS-enriched, unlike CD8+ and CD4+ T cells, which were negatively isolated. This sequence originates from a human donor with Susac syndrome. Sequencing input: CD4+ T cells from PBMCs. The chain couples TRBV5-4 to TRBJ2-2, with D maybe TRBD2 (6 bases). The CDR3 sequence: CASRGGPHGELFF. The CDR3 region has the DNA TGTGCCAGCAGAGGAGGGCCCCACGGGGAGCTGTTTTTT.